This TCR beta chain is drawn from a study of neoadjuvant anti-PD-1 for oral cavity cancer. Turning to the study itself: Around day 43, patients without progression received a fourth nivolumab dose before surgery.

The CDR3 loop spans 12 amino acids. Germline CDR1 reads MNHEY; CDR2 reads SVGAGI. Deletions cut 4 bases from V and 6 bases from J, with 8 bases between. The assay was immunoSEQ multiplex PCR, and TCRdb's table has in-frame clones only and misses some. This table has about 14,000 clones, around 57% appearing once. The V gene is TRBV6-5, the J gene TRBJ2-3; D perhaps matches TRBD1 (6 bases). Sequences were derived from PBMCs, sampled before nivolumab (anti-PD-1) treatment. The TCR comes from a person aged 40 to 85 with oral cavity squamous cell carcinoma. The CDR3 nucleotides are TGTGCCAGCAGTTCTACAGGGGATACGCAGTATTTT. Residues: CASSSTGDTQYF.